The count of the clone carrying this T cell receptor beta chain is one. Per germline, CDR1 MDHEN and CDR2 SYDVKM. J gave up 0 bases and V 4 bases, and 4 bases lay outside the gene matches. This CDR3 has 17 residues. The data are from a study of T cell changes during pregnancy in multiple sclerosis. Using immunoSEQ multiplex PCR, the repertoire was profiled, and TCRdb retains in-frame clones only, with some absent. This sample has about 88,000 clones, with roughly nine tenths found just once. The clonotype originates from a female donor with multiple sclerosis, enrolled in a pregnancy study. Specimen: peripheral blood, collected in the first trimester of pregnancy. The J gene is TRBJ2-1, the V gene TRBV28; 12 nucleotides match TRBD2. The CDR3 is CASSSLAGGGSYNEQFF. For the CDR3, the DNA is TGTGCCAGCAGTTCTCTAGCGGGAGGGGGCTCCTACAATGAGCAGTTCTTC.